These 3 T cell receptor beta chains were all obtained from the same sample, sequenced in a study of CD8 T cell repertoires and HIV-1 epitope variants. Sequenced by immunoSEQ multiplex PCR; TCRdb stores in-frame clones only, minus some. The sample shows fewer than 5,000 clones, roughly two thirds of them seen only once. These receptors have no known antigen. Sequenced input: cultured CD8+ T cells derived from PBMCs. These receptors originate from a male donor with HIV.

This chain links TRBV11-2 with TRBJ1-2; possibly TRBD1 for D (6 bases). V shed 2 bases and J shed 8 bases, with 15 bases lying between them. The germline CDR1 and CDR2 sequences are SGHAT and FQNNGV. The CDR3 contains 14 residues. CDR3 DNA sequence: TGTGCCAGCAGCTTACAGGTGCCAGGGGAAGGCTACACCTTC. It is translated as CASSLQVPGEGYTF.

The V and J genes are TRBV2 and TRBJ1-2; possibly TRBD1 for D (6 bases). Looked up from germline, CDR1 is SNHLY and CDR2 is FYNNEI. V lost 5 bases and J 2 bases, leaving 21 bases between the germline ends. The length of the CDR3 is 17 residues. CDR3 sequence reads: CASSPFETGEENYGYTF. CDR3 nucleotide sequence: TGTGCCAGCAGTCCTTTTGAGACAGGAGAAGAGAACTATGGCTACACCTTC.

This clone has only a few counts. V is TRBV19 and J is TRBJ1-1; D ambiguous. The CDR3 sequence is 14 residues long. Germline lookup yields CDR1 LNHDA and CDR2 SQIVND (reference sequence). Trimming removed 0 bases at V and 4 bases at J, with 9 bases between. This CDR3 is CASSIDRSGTEAFF. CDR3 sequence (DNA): TGTGCCAGTAGTATAGACCGCTCGGGCACTGAAGCTTTCTTT.